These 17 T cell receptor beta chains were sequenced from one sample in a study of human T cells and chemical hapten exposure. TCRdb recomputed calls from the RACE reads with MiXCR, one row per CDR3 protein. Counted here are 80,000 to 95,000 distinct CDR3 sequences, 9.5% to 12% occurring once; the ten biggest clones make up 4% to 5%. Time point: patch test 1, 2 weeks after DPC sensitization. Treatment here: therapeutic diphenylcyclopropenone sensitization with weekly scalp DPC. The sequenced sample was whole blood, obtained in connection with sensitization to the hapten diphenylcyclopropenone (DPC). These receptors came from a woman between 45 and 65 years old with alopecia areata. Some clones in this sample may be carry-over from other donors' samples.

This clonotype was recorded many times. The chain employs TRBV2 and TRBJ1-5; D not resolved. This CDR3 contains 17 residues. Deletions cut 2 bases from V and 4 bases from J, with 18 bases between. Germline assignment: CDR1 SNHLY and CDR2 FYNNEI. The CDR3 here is CASSEWARRKENQPQHF. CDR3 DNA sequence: TGTGCCAGCAGTGAATGGGCCAGGAGGAAGGAAAATCAGCCCCAGCATTTT.

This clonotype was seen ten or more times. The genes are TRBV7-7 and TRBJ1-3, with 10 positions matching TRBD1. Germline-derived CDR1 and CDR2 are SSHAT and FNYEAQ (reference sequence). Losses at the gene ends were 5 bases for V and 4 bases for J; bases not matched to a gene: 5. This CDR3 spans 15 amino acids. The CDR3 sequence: CASSEGQGIGNTIYF. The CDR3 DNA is TGTGCCAGCAGCGAGGGACAGGGGATCGGAAACACCATATATTTT. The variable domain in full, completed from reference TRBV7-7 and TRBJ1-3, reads GAGVSQSPRYKVTKRGQDVTLRCDPISSHATLYWYQQALGQGPEFLTYFNYEAQPDKSGLPSDRFSAERPEGSISTLTIQRTEQRDSAMYRCASSEGQGIGNTIYFGEGSWLTVV.

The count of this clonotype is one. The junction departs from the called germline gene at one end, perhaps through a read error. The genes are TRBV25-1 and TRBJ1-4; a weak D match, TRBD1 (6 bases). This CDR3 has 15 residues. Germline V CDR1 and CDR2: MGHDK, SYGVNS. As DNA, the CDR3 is TGTGCCAACAGTGAATTTAGGGGGGGTTATGGAAAACTGTTTTTT. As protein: CANSEFRGGYGKLFF. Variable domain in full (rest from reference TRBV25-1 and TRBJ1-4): EADIYQTPRYLVIGTGKKITLECSQTMGHDKMYWYQQDPGMELHLIHYSYGVNSTEKGDLSSESTVSRIRTEHFPLTLESARPSHTSQYLCANSEFRGGYGKLFFGSGTQLSVL.

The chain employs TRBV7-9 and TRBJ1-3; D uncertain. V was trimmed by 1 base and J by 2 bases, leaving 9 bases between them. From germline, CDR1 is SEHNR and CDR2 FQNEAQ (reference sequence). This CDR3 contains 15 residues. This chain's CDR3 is CASSLVEETGNTIYF. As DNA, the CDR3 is TGTGCCAGCAGCTTAGTGGAGGAGACTGGAAACACCATATATTTT.

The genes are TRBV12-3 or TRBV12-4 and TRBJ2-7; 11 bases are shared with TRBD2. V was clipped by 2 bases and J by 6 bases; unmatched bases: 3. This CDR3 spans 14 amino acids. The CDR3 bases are TGTGCCAGCAGTTTACAACTAGCGGGAGTCGAGCAGTACTTC. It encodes CASSLQLAGVEQYF.

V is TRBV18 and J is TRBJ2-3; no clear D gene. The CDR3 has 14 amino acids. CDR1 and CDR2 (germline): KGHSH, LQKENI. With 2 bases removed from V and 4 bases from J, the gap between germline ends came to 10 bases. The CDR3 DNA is TGTGCCAGCTCACCATCGTCAGGTGCAGATACGCAGTATTTT. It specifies CASSPSSGADTQYF.

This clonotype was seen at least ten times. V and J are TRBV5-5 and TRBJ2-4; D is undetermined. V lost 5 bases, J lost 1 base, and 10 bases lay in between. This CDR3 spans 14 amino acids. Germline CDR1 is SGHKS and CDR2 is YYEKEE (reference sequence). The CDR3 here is CASRAVGAKNIQYF. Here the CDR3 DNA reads TGTGCCAGCAGGGCCGTGGGGGCCAAAAACATTCAGTACTTC.

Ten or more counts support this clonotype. The CDR3 DNA reads as TGTGCCAGCAGTTACTCGATAGGTGCTGAAGCTTTCTTT. This codes for CASSYSIGAEAFF. The chain recombines TRBV6-6 with TRBJ1-1, with D unclear. CDR3 length: 13 amino acids. CDR1 and CDR2 (germline): MNHNY, SVGAGI (reference sequence). The germline V and J ends were trimmed by 0 bases and 6 bases, with 8 bases remaining between them.

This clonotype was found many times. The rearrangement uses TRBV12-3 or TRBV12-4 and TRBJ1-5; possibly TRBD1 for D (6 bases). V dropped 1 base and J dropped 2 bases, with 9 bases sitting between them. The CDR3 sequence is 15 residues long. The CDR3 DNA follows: TGTGCCAGCAGTTTAGAAGCAGGGGGCAATCAGCCCCAGCATTTT. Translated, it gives CASSLEAGGNQPQHF.

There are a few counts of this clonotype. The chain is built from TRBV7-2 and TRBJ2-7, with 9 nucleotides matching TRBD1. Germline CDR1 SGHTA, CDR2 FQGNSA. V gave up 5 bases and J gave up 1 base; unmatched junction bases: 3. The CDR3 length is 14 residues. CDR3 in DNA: TGTGCCAGCAGCGCCGGGACAGGGTCCTACGAGCAGTACTTC. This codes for CASSAGTGSYEQYF. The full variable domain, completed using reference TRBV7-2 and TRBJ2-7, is GAGVSQSPSNKVTEKGKDVELRCDPISGHTALYWYRQSLGQGLEFLIYFQGNSAPDKSGLPSDRFSAERTGGSVSTLTIQRTQQEDSAVYLCASSAGTGSYEQYFGPGTRLTVT.

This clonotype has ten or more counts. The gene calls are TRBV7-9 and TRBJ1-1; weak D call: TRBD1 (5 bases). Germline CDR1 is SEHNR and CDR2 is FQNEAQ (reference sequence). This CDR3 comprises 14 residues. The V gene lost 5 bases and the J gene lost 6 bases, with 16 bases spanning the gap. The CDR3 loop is CASSGQGKGPEAFF. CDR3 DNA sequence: TGTGCCAGCAGCGGGCAGGGAAAGGGGCCTGAAGCTTTCTTT.

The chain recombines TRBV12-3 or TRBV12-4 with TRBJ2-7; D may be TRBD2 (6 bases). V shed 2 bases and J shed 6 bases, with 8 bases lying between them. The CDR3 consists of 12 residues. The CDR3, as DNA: TGTGCCAGCAGTTTAATGGGGGGCGAGCAGTACTTC. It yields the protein CASSLMGGEQYF.

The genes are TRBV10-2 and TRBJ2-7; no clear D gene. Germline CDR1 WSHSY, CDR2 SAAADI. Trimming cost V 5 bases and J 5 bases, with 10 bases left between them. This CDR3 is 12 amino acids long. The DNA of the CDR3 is TGCGCCAGCAGTTCGTTAGGGAACGAGCAGTACTTC. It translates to CASSSLGNEQYF.

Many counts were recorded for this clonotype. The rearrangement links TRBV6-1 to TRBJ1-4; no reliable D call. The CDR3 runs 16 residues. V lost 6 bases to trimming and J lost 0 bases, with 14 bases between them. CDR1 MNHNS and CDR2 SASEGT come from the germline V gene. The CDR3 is CASSAATFATNEKLFF. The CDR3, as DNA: TGTGCCAGCAGCGCCGCCACGTTTGCAACTAATGAAAAACTGTTTTTT.

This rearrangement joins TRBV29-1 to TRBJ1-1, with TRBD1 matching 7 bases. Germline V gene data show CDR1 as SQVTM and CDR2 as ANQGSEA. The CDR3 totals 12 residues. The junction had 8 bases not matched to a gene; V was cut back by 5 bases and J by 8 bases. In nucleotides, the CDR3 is TGCAGCGTTACAAAATTGACAGGGGAAGCTTTCTTT. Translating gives CSVTKLTGEAFF.

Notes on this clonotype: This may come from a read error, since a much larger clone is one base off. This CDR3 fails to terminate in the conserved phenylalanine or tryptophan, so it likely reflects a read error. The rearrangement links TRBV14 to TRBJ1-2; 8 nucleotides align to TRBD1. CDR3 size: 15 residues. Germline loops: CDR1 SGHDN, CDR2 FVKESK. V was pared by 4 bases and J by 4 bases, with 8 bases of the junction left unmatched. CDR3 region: CASSRSQGQVYGYTL. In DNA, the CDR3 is TGTGCCAGCAGCCGTTCCCAGGGACAGGTCTATGGCTACACCTTG.

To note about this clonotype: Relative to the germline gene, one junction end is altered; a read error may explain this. CDR3 in amino acids: CASSPIHGGTEAFF. In DNA form, the CDR3 reads TGTGCTAGCAGCCCTATCCACGGGGGCACTGAAGCTTTCTTT. The chain combines TRBV7-7 with TRBJ1-1; TRBD1 is a possible D gene (5 bases). The CDR3 contains 14 residues. Germline CDR1 and CDR2: SSHAT and FNYEAQ (reference sequence).